This is a list of T cell receptor beta chains from one sample in a study of blood T cells in healthy people across ages. TCRdb called the 5' RACE reads again in MiXCR, with one record for every CDR3 protein. Altogether roughly 1 million distinct CDR3 sequences are present, about 25% being singletons, with the ten largest covering 0.65% to 0.95%. This sample also appeared in a second study, on T cells of mothers and their children.

The sample taken for sequencing was blood. The receptors were gathered from a girl aged 2 to 10 in good health. Each CDR3 is given with its conserved first and last residue. The D gene is left open where the match is weak. Not all rows give a size; the values are once, few, many and, for expanded clones, a class.

>TRBJ2-5|NA|NA|TRBV11-2
CATLRGVGGTQYF
TGTGCCACCCTTAGGGGGGTGGGGGGGACCCAGTACTTC
>TRBJ2-1|few|NA|TRBV7-2
CASSGRNRFQDHNEQFF
TGTGCCAGCAGCGGTAGAAACAGGTTCCAGGACCACAATGAGCAGTTCTTC
>TRBJ2-1|once|NA|TRBV20-1
CSARSEDEQFF
TGCAGTGCGCGAAGTGAGGATGAGCAGTTCTTC
>TRBJ2-3|NA|NA|TRBV7-2
CASSAWTGWTDTQYF
TGTGCCAGCAGCGCGTGGACTGGTTGGACAGATACGCAGTATTTT
>TRBJ2-7|many|NA|TRBV18
CASSPAGNEQYF
TGTGCCAGCTCCCCGGCTGGGAACGAGCAGTACTTC
>TRBJ1-2|NA|NA|TRBV6-6
CASSYSIWSSSNYGYTF
TGTGCCAGCAGTTACTCGATATGGTCCAGTTCTAACTATGGCTACACCTTC
>TRBJ2-5|few|TRBD1|TRBV28
CASSFATGEETQYF
TGTGCCAGCAGTTTTGCCACAGGGGAAGAGACCCAGTACTTC
>TRBJ2-5|few|NA|TRBV9
CASSVVGAGGQETQYF
TGTGCCAGCAGCGTAGTAGGGGCAGGGGGGCAAGAGACCCAGTACTTC
>TRBJ2-3|NA|NA|TRBV7-3
CASSTRETDTQYF
TGTGCCAGCAGCACCAGAGAAACAGATACGCAGTATTTT
>TRBJ2-7|NA|NA|TRBV20-1
CSARVGRYYEQYF
TGCAGTGCTAGAGTAGGCCGATACTACGAGCAGTACTTC
>TRBJ2-5|few|NA|TRBV29-1
CSVEDLRQVVGMETQYF
TGCAGCGTTGAAGATCTCCGACAGGTAGTGGGGATGGAGACCCAGTACTTC
>TRBJ2-5|NA|NA|TRBV20-1
CSAKTEIQETQYF
TGCAGTGCAAAGACAGAAATCCAAGAGACCCAGTACTTC
>TRBJ1-1|few|NA|TRBV6-5
CASGVGNTEAFF
TGTGCCAGCGGAGTCGGAAACACTGAAGCTTTCTTT
>TRBJ2-6|NA|NA|TRBV7-2
CASSIGGVYSGANVLTF
TGTGCCAGCAGCATAGGAGGTGTCTACTCTGGGGCCAACGTCCTGACTTTC
>TRBJ2-1|once|TRBD2|TRBV20-1
CSARDFSGTSFYEQFF
TGCAGTGCTAGAGATTTTAGTGGGACTAGCTTTTATGAGCAGTTCTTC
>TRBJ2-1|NA|NA|TRBV12-3/TRBV12-4
CASRNSLEPVGNEQFF
TGTGCCAGCAGGAACTCGCTAGAGCCGGTCGGAAATGAGCAGTTCTTC
>TRBJ1-2|NA|NA|TRBV20-1
CSARDWGNPNYGYTF
TGCAGTGCTAGAGATTGGGGCAACCCTAACTATGGCTACACCTTC
>TRBJ2-3|NA|NA|TRBV24-1
CATSDRVTADTQYF
TGTGCCACCAGTGATAGAGTCACGGCAGATACGCAGTATTTT
>TRBJ2-3|few|NA|TRBV28
CASSFRISGDTQYF
TGTGCCAGCAGTTTCAGGATATCGGGAGATACGCAGTATTTT
>TRBJ2-3|NA|TRBD1|TRBV4-1
CACSHLQGGDTQYF
TGCGCCTGCAGCCACCTACAGGGGGGAGATACGCAGTACTTT
>TRBJ2-7|few|NA|TRBV20-1
CSAPRSSYEQYF
TGCAGTGCCCCACGGAGCTCCTACGAGCAGTACTTC
>TRBJ2-7|NA|NA|TRBV20-1
CSATWAGSPYEQYF
TGCAGTGCCACCTGGGCAGGGTCGCCCTACGAGCAGTACTTC
>TRBJ2-6|NA|TRBD1|TRBV5-1
CASRESGGAGANVLTF
TGCGCCAGCAGAGAATCAGGGGGCGCCGGGGCCAACGTCCTGACTTTC
>TRBJ2-7|NA|NA|TRBV20-1
CSATPGTPVYEQYF
TGCAGTGCCACTCCCGGGACACCCGTCTACGAGCAGTACTTC
>TRBJ2-5|NA|TRBD2|TRBV28
CASSLLVGRALETQYF
TGTGCCAGCAGTTTATTGGTCGGGAGGGCCCTGGAGACCCAGTACTTC
>TRBJ2-3|NA|NA|TRBV5-6
CASSLEGGEVASTDTQYF
TGTGCCAGCAGCTTGGAAGGGGGAGAAGTTGCTAGCACAGATACGCAGTATTTT
>TRBJ2-1|once|TRBD1|TRBV11-3
CASSLDDRGRWDEQFF
TGTGCCAGCAGCTTAGATGACAGGGGGAGGTGGGATGAGCAGTTCTTC
>TRBJ1-4|once|TRBD1|TRBV12-3/TRBV12-4
CASSHPRDSHATNEKLFF
TGTGCCAGCAGTCATCCGCGGGACAGCCATGCAACTAATGAAAAACTGTTTTTT
>TRBJ2-1|once|TRBD1|TRBV29-1
CSVPTPSPGQGSNEQFF
TGCAGCGTCCCCACACCATCGCCGGGACAGGGTAGTAATGAGCAGTTCTTC
>TRBJ1-2|once|NA|TRBV20-1
CSARDDGSGESYTF
TGCAGTGCTAGAGATGACGGGAGCGGCGAGAGCTACACCTTC
>TRBJ2-2|few|TRBD1|TRBV25-1
CASSEYLGQGANTGELFF
TGTGCCAGCAGTGAATATTTGGGACAGGGGGCGAACACCGGGGAGCTGTTTTTT
>TRBJ2-1|many|TRBD2|TRBV7-2
CASSFGLAGGNEQFF
TGTGCCAGCAGTTTCGGACTAGCGGGCGGTAATGAGCAGTTCTTC
>TRBJ2-5|few|NA|TRBV7-8
CASSSRDAQETQYF
TGTGCCAGCAGCTCCCGGGATGCCCAAGAGACCCAGTACTTC
>TRBJ2-5|NA|NA|TRBV28
CASRGLAPETLYF
TGTGCCAGCCGCGGTCTCGCCCCAGAGACCCTGTACTTC
>TRBJ1-1|few|NA|TRBV6-1
CASSEAKTGAFF
TGTGCCAGCAGTGAAGCGAAGACGGGTGCTTTCTTT
>TRBJ2-1|few|NA|TRBV2
CASISGGTNNEQFF
TGTGCCAGCATATCTGGCGGCACCAACAATGAGCAGTTCTTC
>TRBJ1-1|few|NA|TRBV12-3/TRBV12-4
CATRRAANTEAFF
TGTGCCACCCGGAGGGCAGCGAACACTGAAGCTTTCTTT
>TRBJ2-1|NA|TRBD2|TRBV28
CASSFGGEGNEQFF
TGTGCCAGCAGTTTTGGGGGGGAGGGCAATGAGCAGTTCTTC
>TRBJ1-2|NA|NA|TRBV28
CASSLGAGITYGYTF
TGTGCCAGCAGTTTAGGGGCAGGGATAACCTATGGCTACACCTTC
>TRBJ1-1|NA|NA|TRBV7-3
CASSLIRTKNTEAFF
TGTGCCAGCAGCTTAATTCGGACTAAAAACACTGAAGCTTTCTTT
>TRBJ2-7|NA|NA|TRBV28
CASSRGGGNEQYF
TGTGCCAGCAGCCGAGGGGGTGGGAACGAGCAGTACTTC
>TRBJ2-3|NA|NA|TRBV7-6
CASSLVSRGTDTQYF
TGTGCCAGCAGCTTAGTGAGTAGAGGGACAGATACGCAGTATTTT
>TRBJ2-3|few|NA|TRBV2
CASSDPDTQYF
TGTGCCAGCAGTGATCCCGATACGCAGTATTTT
>TRBJ2-7|NA|NA|TRBV10-2
CASNRGSPTYEQYF
TGCGCCAGCAATAGAGGGTCCCCTACCTACGAGCAGTACTTC
>TRBJ2-5|NA|NA|TRBV4-2
CASSQGGDENGETQYF
TGTGCCAGCAGCCAAGGAGGGGACGAGAACGGAGAGACCCAGTACTTC
>TRBJ1-5|few|NA|TRBV12-3/TRBV12-4
CASSRGTPYQPQHF
TGTGCCAGCAGCCGCGGGACACCGTATCAGCCCCAGCATTTT
>TRBJ1-5|few|NA|TRBV29-1
CNRHLSQPQHF
TGCAACAGACACCTCAGTCAGCCCCAGCATTTT